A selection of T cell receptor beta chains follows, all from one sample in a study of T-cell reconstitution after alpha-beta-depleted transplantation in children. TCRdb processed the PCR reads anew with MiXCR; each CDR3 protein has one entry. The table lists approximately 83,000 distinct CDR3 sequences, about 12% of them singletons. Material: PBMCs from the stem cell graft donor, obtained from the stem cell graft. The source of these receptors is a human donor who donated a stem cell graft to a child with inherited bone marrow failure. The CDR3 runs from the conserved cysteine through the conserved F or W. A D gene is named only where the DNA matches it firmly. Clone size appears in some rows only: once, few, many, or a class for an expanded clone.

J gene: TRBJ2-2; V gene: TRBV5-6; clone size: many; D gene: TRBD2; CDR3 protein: CASSTGTSGETGELFF; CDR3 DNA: TGTGCCAGCAGCACCGGGACTAGCGGGGAGACCGGGGAGCTGTTTTTT
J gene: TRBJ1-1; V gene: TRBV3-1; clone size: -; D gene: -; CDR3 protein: CASSQEVTGTQAFF; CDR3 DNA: TGTGCCTCCAGCCAAGAGGTTACTGGGACTCAAGCTTTCTTT
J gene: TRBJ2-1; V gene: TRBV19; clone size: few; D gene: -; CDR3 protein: CASSIGGLYYNEQFF; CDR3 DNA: TGTGCCAGTAGTATAGGGGGACTGTACTACAATGAGCAGTTCTTC
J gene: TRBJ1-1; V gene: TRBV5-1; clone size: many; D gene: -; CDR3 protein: CASRLGLGRMNTEAFF; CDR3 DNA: TGCGCCAGCCGGTTGGGCTTGGGTCGTATGAACACTGAAGCTTTCTTT
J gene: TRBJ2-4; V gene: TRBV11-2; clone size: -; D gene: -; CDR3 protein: CASSFGQQNIQYF; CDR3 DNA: TGTGCCAGCAGCTTCGGACAGCAAAACATTCAGTACTTC
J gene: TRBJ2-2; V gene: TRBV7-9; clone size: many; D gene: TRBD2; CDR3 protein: CASSHRGLAGGELFF; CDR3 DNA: TGTGCCAGCAGCCATAGGGGACTAGCTGGCGGGGAGCTGTTTTTT
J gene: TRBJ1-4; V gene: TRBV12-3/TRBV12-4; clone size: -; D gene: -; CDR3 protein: CASSFGGSGEKLFF; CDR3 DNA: TGTGCCAGCAGTTTCGGGGGTTCGGGTGAAAAACTGTTTTTT
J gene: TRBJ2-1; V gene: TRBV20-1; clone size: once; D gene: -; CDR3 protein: CCARSRGSGEQFF; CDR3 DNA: TGCTGTGCTAGGTCCCGTGGTTCCGGTGAGCAGTTCTTC
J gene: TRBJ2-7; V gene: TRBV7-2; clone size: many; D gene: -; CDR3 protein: CASSSDRDGSYEQYF; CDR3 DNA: TGTGCCAGCAGCTCTGACCGGGACGGCTCCTACGAGCAGTACTTC
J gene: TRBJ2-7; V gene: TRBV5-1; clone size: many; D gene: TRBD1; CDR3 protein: CASRETGGGEQYF; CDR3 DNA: TGCGCCAGCAGGGAAACAGGGGGTGGGGAGCAGTACTTC
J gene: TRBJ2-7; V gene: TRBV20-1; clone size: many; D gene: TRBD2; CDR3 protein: CSAMGLAGSRYF; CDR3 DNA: TGCAGTGCTATGGGACTAGCGGGATCTCGGTACTTC
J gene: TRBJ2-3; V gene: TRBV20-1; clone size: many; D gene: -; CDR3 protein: CSATRSTDTQYF; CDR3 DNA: TGCAGTGCTACTAGAAGCACAGATACGCAGTATTTT
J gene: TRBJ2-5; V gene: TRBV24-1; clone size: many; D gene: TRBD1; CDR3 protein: CATSDLRKDRVETQYF; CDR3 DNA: TGTGCCACCAGTGATTTGCGCAAGGACAGGGTCGAGACCCAGTACTTC
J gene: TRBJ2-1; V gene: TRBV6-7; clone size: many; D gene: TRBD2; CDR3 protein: CASIQRLAGGQYNEQFF; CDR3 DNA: TGTGCCAGCATCCAAAGGCTAGCGGGAGGTCAATACAATGAGCAGTTCTTC
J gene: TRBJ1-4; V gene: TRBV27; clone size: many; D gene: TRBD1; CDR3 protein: CASSLLWTGASDEKLFF; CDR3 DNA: TGTGCCAGCAGTTTATTGTGGACAGGGGCCTCGGATGAAAAACTGTTTTTT
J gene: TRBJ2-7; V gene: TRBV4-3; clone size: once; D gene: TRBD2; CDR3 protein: CASSPTGTSGLAQYF; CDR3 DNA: TGCGCCAGCAGCCCAACCGGGACTAGCGGATTGGCGCAGTACTTC
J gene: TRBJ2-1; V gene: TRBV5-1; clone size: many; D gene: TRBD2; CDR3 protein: CASSLLAGAGNEQFF; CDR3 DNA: TGCGCCAGCAGCTTGTTAGCGGGGGCGGGTAATGAGCAGTTCTTC
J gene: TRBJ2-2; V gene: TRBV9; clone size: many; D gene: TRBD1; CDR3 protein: CASSRIGTVNTGELFF; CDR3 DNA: TGTGCCAGCAGTCGTATCGGGACAGTCAACACCGGGGAGCTGTTTTTT
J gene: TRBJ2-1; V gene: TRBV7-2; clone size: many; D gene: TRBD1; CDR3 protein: CASRNTGDNEQFF; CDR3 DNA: TGTGCCAGCAGAAACACAGGGGACAATGAGCAGTTCTTC
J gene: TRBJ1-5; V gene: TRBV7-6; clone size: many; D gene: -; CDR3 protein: CASSPRGGINQPQHF; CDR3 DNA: TGTGCCAGCTCCCCCCGAGGGGGGATCAATCAGCCCCAGCATTTT
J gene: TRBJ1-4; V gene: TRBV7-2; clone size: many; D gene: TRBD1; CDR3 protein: CASSFTGTVNEKLFF; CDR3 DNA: TGTGCCAGCAGCTTTACCGGGACAGTTAATGAAAAACTGTTTTTT
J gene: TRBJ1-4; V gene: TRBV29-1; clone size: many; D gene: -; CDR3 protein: CSVLDNFNEKLFF; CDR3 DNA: TGCAGCGTTCTCGACAATTTTAATGAAAAACTGTTTTTT
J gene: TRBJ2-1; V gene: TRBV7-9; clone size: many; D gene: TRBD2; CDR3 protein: CASSLPPRLAGVRNEQFF; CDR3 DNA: TGTGCCAGCAGCTTACCCCCCCGACTAGCGGGAGTTAGAAATGAGCAGTTCTTC
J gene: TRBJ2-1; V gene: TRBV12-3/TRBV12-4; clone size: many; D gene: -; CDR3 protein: CASSLGSGNEQFF; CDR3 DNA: TGTGCCAGCAGTTTAGGGTCCGGCAATGAGCAGTTCTTC